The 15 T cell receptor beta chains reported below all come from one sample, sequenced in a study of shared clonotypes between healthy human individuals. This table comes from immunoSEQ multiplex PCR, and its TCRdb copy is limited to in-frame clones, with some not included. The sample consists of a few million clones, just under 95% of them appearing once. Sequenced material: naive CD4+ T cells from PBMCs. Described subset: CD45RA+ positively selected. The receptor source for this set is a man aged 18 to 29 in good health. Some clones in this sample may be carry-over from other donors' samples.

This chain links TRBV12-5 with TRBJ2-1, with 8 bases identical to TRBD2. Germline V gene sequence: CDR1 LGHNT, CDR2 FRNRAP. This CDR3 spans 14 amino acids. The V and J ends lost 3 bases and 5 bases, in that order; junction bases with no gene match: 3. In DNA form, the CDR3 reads TGTGCTAGTGGTTTCGGGAGGGGGGACAATGAGCAGTTCTTC. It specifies CASGFGRGDNEQFF.

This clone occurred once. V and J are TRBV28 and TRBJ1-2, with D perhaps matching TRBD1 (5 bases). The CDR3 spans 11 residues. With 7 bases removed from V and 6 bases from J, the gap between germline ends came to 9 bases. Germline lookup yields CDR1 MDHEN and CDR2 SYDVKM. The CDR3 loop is CASTREDGYTF. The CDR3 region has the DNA TGTGCCAGCACCAGGGAGGATGGCTACACCTTC.

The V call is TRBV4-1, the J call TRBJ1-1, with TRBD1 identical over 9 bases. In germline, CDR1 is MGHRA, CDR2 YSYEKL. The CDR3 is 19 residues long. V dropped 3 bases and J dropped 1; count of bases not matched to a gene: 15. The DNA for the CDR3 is TGCGCCAGCAGCCACACCCCGTCGGGGACAGGGTATGGGAACACTGAAGCTTTCTTT. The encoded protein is CASSHTPSGTGYGNTEAFF.

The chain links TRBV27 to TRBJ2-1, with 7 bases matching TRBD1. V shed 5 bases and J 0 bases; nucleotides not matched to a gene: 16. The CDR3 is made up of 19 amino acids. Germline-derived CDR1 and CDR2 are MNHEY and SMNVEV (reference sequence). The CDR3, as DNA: TGTGCCAGCAGTCGATGGGACAGAGGGTCACTAAGCTCCTACAATGAGCAGTTCTTC. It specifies CASSRWDRGSLSSYNEQFF.

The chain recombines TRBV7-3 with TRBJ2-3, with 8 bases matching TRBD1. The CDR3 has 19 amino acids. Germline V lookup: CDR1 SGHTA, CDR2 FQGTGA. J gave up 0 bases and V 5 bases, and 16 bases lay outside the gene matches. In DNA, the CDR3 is TGTGCCAGCAGCCCGAAACCCCGGACAGGGCGAACTAGCACAGATACGCAGTATTTT. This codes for CASSPKPRTGRTSTDTQYF.

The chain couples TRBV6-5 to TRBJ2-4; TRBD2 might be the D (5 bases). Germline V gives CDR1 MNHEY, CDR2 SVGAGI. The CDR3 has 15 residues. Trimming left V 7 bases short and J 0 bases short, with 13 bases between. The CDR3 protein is CASMSEGLAKNIQYF. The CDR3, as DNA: TGTGCCAGCATGTCCGAGGGCCTAGCCAAAAACATTCAGTACTTC.

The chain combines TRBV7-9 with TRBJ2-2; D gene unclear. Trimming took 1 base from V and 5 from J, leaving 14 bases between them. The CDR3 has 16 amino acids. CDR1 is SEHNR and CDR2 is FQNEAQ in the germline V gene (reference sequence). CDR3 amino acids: CASSLVVHSDTGELFF. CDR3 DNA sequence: TGTGCCAGCAGCTTAGTGGTTCATTCGGATACCGGGGAGCTGTTTTTT.

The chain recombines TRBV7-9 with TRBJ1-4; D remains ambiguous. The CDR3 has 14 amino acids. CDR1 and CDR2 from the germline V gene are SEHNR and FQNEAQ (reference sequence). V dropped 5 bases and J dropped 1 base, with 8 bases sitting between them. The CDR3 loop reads CASSHGGTNEKLFF. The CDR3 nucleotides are TGTGCCAGCAGCCACGGTGGAACTAATGAAAAACTGTTTTTT.

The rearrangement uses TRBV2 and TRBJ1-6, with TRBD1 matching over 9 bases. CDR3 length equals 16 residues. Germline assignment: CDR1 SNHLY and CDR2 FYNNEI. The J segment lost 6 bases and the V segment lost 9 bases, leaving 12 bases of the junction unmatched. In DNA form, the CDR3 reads TGTGCCAGAAGGGATCCGGGGACAGGGACTAATTCACCCCTCCACTTT. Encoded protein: CARRDPGTGTNSPLHF.

As DNA, the CDR3 is TGCGCCAGCAGCCAGGTCGACGCCCCCGGCAATCAGCCCCAGCATTTT. Its translation: CASSQVDAPGNQPQHF. J is TRBJ1-5 and V is TRBV4-1; D gene uncertain. The ends were cut back, 3 bases at V and 2 bases at J, with 14 bases in the middle. This CDR3 contains 16 residues. Germline values: CDR1 MGHRA, CDR2 YSYEKL.

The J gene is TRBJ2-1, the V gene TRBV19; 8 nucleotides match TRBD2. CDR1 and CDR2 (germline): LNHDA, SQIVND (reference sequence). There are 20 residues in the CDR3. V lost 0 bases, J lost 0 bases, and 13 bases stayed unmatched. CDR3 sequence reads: CASSIDHLYPSGSSYNEQFF. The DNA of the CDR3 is TGTGCCAGTAGTATAGATCATCTTTACCCAAGCGGGAGCTCCTACAATGAGCAGTTCTTC.

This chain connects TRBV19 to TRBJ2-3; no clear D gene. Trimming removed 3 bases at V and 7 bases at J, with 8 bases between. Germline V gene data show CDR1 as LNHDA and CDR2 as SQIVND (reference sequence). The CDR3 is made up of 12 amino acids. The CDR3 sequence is CASSIASNTQYF. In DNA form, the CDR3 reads TGTGCCAGTAGTATCGCGTCGAATACGCAGTATTTT.

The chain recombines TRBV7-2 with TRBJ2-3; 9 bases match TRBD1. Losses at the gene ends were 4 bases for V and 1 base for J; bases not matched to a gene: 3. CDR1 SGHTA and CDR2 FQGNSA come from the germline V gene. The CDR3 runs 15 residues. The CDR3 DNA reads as TGTGCCAGCAGCTGGGACAGGGTGGGCACAGATACGCAGTATTTT. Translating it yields CASSWDRVGTDTQYF.

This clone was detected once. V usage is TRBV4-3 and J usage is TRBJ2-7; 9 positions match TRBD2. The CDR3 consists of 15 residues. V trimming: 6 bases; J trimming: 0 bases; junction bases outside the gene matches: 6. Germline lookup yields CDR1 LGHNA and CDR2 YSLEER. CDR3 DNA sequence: TGCGCCAGCAGTCCTAGCGGGAAGAACTCCTACGAGCAGTACTTC. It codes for CASSPSGKNSYEQYF.

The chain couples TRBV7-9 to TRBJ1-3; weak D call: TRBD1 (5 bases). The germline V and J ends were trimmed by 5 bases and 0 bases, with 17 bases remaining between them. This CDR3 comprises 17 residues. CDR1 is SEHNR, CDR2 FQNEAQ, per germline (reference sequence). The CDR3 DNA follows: TGTGCCAGCAGCAACAACCGGGACTCTTACTCTGGAAACACCATATATTTT. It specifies CASSNNRDSYSGNTIYF.